Below, one T cell receptor (beta chain) is given with its context. Individual cDNA molecules carried attached unique molecular identifiers. TCRdb fed the 5' RACE reads into MiXCR, producing one record per CDR3 protein. This table holds 60,000 or so distinct CDR3 sequences, 10% to 15% found once. The entry originates in a study of early T cells in non-severe SARS-CoV-2 infection. This CDR3 spans 17 amino acids. The germline V gene encodes CDR1 LGHNA and CDR2 YNFKEQ. V shed 0 bases and J shed 4 bases, with 16 bases lying between them. The sequence came from an adult who was a healthcare worker with PCR-confirmed SARS-CoV-2 infection or an uninfected control (not recorded which). Sequenced input: whole blood. The chain employs TRBV4-2 and TRBJ2-1, with D unresolved. The CDR3 is CASSQDRRSGIYNEQFF. The CDR3, as DNA: TGTGCCAGCAGCCAAGATAGGAGATCTGGGATTTACAATGAGCAGTTCTTC.